This paragraph covers one T cell receptor (beta chain) sequence. Next came a second PCR, run for about 7 to 12 cycles, which used a sample-barcoded 5' primer along with a J-beta primer mix. TCRdb used MiXCR to reprocess the 5' RACE reads, holding one entry per CDR3 protein. The data hold roughly 800,000 distinct CDR3 sequences, with approximately 35% observed a single time. The germline V and J ends were trimmed by 1 base and 8 bases, with 15 bases remaining between them. The germline V gene encodes CDR1 SQVTM and CDR2 ANQGSEA. The CDR3 length is 14 residues. The entry originates in a study of blood T cells in healthy people across ages.

This TCR was recovered from a man between 18 and 29 years old in good health. The V gene is TRBV29-1, the J gene TRBJ2-1; D is perhaps TRBD1 (5 bases). Sequencing was carried out using blood. CDR3 nucleotides: TGCAGCGTTGAAGGCCAGGGTGAGTGGGATGAGCAGTTCTTC. Protein product: CSVEGQGEWDEQFF.